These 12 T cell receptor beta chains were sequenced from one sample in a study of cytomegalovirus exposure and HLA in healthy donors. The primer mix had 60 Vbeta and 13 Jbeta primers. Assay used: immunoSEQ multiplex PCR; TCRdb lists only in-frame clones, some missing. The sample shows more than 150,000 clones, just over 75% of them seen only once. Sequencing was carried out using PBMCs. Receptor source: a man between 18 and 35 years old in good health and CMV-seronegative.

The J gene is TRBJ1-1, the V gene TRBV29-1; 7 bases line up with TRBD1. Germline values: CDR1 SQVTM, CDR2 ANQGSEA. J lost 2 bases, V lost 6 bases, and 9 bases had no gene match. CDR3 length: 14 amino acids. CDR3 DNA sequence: TGCAGCGTCGACACAAGGACAGGTAACACTGAAGCTTTCTTT. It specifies CSVDTRTGNTEAFF.

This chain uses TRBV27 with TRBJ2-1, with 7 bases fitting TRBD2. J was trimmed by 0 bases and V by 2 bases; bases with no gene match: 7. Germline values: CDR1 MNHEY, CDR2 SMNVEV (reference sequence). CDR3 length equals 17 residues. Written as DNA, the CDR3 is TGTGCCAGCAGTTTACTTCTAGCGGCAAGCTCCTACAATGAGCAGTTCTTC. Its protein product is CASSLLLAASSYNEQFF.

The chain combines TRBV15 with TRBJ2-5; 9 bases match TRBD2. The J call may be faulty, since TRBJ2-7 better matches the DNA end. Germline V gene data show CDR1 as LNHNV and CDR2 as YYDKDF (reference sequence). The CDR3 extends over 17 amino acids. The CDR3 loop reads CATSSEGLSGGSYEQYF. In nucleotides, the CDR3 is TGTGCCACCAGCTCTGAGGGGCTTAGCGGGGGCTCCTACGAGCAGTACTTC.

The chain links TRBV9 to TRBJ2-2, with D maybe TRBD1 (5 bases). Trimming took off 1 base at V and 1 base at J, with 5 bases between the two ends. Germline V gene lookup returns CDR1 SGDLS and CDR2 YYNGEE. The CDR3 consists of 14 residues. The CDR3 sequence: CASSVQGNTGELFF. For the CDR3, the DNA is TGTGCCAGCAGCGTACAGGGGAACACCGGGGAGCTGTTTTTT.

CDR3 DNA sequence: TGCGCCAGCAGCCACAAACAGGGGCTCACCGGGGAGCTGTTTTTT. Its protein is CASSHKQGLTGELFF. The chain combines TRBV4-1 with TRBJ2-2, with 7 bases lining up with TRBD1. There are 15 residues in the CDR3. The V and J ends lost 3 bases and 4 bases, in that order; junction bases with no gene match: 5. CDR1 and CDR2 (germline): MGHRA, YSYEKL.

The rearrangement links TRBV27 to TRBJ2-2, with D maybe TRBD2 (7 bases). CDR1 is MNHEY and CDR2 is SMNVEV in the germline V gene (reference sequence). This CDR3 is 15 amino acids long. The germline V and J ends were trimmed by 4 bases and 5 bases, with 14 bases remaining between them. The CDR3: CASSWEGGLTGELFF. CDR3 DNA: TGTGCCAGCAGTTGGGAGGGGGGGTTAACCGGGGAGCTGTTTTTT.

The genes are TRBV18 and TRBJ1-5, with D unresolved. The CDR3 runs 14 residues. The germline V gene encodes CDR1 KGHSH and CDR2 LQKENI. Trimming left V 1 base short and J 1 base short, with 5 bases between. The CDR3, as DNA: TGTGCCAGCTCACCACGAAGCAGCAATCAGCCCCAGCATTTT. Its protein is CASSPRSSNQPQHF.

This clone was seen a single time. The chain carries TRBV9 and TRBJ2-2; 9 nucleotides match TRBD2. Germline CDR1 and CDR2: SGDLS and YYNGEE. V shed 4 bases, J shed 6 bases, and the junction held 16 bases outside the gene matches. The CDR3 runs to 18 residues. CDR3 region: CASSSAFWRGGKAGELFF. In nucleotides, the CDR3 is TGTGCCAGCAGCTCTGCCTTCTGGCGGGGGGGCAAGGCCGGGGAGCTGTTTTTT.

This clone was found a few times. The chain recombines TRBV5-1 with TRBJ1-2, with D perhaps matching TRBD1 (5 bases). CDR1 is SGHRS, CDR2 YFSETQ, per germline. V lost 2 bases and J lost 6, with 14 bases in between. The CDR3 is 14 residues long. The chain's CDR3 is CASSFLRGGDGYTF. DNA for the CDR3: TGCGCCAGCAGCTTCTTAAGGGGAGGTGATGGCTACACCTTC.

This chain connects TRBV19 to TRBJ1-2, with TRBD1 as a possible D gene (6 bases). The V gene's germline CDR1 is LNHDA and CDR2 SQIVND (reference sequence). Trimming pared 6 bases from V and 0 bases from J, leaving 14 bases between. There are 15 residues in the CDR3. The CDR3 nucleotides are TGTGCCAGTAGCCGGTCAGGGGAAGCTAACTATGGCTACACCTTC. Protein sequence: CASSRSGEANYGYTF.

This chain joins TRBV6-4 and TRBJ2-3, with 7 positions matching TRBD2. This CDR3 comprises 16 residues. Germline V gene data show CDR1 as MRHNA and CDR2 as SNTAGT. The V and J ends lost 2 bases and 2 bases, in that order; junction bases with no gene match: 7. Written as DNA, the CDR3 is TGTGCCAGCAGTGACCCACTAGCGATGTTCACAGATACGCAGTATTTT. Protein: CASSDPLAMFTDTQYF.

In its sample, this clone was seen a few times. The CDR3 reads CASTKTGGYEQYF. The CDR3 DNA reads as TGTGCCAGCACCAAGACAGGGGGCTACGAGCAGTACTTC. This chain uses TRBV18 with TRBJ2-7; 9 bases fit TRBD1. There are 13 residues in the CDR3. Germline CDR1 is KGHSH and CDR2 is LQKENI. V shed 8 bases and J 3 bases; nucleotides not matched to a gene: 5.